The rows below give T cell receptor beta chains drawn from one sample of a study of cytomegalovirus exposure and HLA in healthy donors. Only in-frame clones appear in the TCRdb table, and some are missing; sequencing was by immunoSEQ multiplex PCR. The sample lists approximately 190,000 clones, about 81% occurring once. Sequencing used PBMCs. Every receptor here comes from a woman younger than 30 in good health and CMV-seronegative. Each CDR3 is given with its conserved first and last residue. Fields, in order: V gene, J gene, D gene, clone size, CDR3 protein, CDR3 DNA. A D gene is named only where the DNA matches it firmly. Part of the rows lack a size; the others show once, few, many or a class for expanded clones.

v_call: TRBV25-1
j_call: TRBJ1-4
d_call: NA
clone_size: NA
cdr3_aa: CASSRQATNEKLFF
cdr3_nt: TGTGCCAGCAGCAGACAGGCAACTAATGAAAAACTGTTTTTT

v_call: TRBV29-1
j_call: TRBJ1-2
d_call: TRBD1
clone_size: NA
cdr3_aa: CSVDTGAITSGYTF
cdr3_nt: TGCAGCGTTGACACAGGGGCTATTACTAGCGGCTACACCTTC

v_call: TRBV27
j_call: TRBJ2-5
d_call: TRBD1
clone_size: NA
cdr3_aa: CASSPQTGGGETQYF
cdr3_nt: TGTGCCAGCAGTCCCCAAACAGGGGGTGGAGAGACCCAGTACTTC

v_call: TRBV19
j_call: TRBJ2-4
d_call: NA
clone_size: NA
cdr3_aa: CASRPGAINIQYF
cdr3_nt: TGTGCCAGTAGACCAGGGGCCATAAACATTCAGTACTTC

v_call: TRBV5-1
j_call: TRBJ1-1
d_call: NA
clone_size: few
cdr3_aa: CASSLVVANTEAFF
cdr3_nt: TGCGCCAGCAGCTTGGTGGTGGCCAACACTGAAGCTTTCTTT

v_call: TRBV28
j_call: TRBJ2-7
d_call: TRBD2
clone_size: NA
cdr3_aa: CASTVLADYRGYEQYF
cdr3_nt: TGTGCCAGCACTGTCCTAGCGGACTACCGGGGTTACGAGCAGTACTTC

v_call: TRBV7-9
j_call: TRBJ2-5
d_call: TRBD1
clone_size: NA
cdr3_aa: CASSLVGGRGKQETQYF
cdr3_nt: TGTGCCAGCAGCTTAGTAGGGGGCAGAGGCAAGCAAGAGACCCAGTACTTC

v_call: TRBV2
j_call: TRBJ2-1
d_call: TRBD2
clone_size: NA
cdr3_aa: CASSENLAGNEQFF
cdr3_nt: TGTGCCAGCAGTGAAAATCTAGCGGGCAATGAGCAGTTCTTC

v_call: TRBV11-1
j_call: TRBJ1-6
d_call: NA
clone_size: NA
cdr3_aa: CASSLTFRPGDSPLHF
cdr3_nt: TGTGCCAGCAGCTTAACCTTTCGACCAGGGGATTCACCCCTCCACTTT

v_call: TRBV30
j_call: TRBJ1-1
d_call: NA
clone_size: few
cdr3_aa: CAWILMNTEAFF
cdr3_nt: TGTGCCTGGATACTAATGAACACTGAAGCTTTCTTT

v_call: TRBV30
j_call: TRBJ2-5
d_call: TRBD2
clone_size: NA
cdr3_aa: CAWSVRRTSVEETQYF
cdr3_nt: TGTGCCTGGAGTGTGAGAAGGACTAGCGTTGAAGAGACCCAGTACTTC

v_call: TRBV7-7
j_call: TRBJ2-7
d_call: TRBD2
clone_size: NA
cdr3_aa: CASSLYLKAGVMRCEQYF
cdr3_nt: TGTGCCAGCAGCTTATATTTAAAGGCGGGGGTCATGAGGTGCGAGCAGTACTTC

v_call: TRBV7-2
j_call: TRBJ1-3
d_call: TRBD1
clone_size: NA
cdr3_aa: CASSPGQPYSGNTIYF
cdr3_nt: TGTGCCAGCAGCCCGGGACAGCCCTACTCTGGAAACACCATATATTTT

v_call: TRBV10-1
j_call: TRBJ1-1
d_call: NA
clone_size: NA
cdr3_aa: CASSQDTMNTEAFF
cdr3_nt: TGCGCCAGCAGCCAAGACACGATGAACACTGAAGCTTTCTTT

v_call: TRBV18
j_call: TRBJ2-5
d_call: NA
clone_size: few
cdr3_aa: CASSPRGGGVQETQYF
cdr3_nt: TGTGCCAGCTCACCAAGAGGGGGAGGGGTACAAGAGACCCAGTACTTC

v_call: TRBV11-1
j_call: TRBJ1-5
d_call: NA
clone_size: NA
cdr3_aa: CASSPNSNQPQHF
cdr3_nt: TGTGCCAGCAGCCCCAATAGCAATCAGCCCCAGCATTTT

v_call: TRBV27
j_call: TRBJ1-1
d_call: NA
clone_size: NA
cdr3_aa: CASSQFENTEAFF
cdr3_nt: TGTGCCAGCAGTCAGTTCGAGAACACTGAAGCTTTCTTT

v_call: TRBV28
j_call: TRBJ1-1
d_call: NA
clone_size: few
cdr3_aa: CASSLDSEQTEAFF
cdr3_nt: TGTGCCAGCAGTTTGGACAGCGAGCAGACTGAAGCTTTCTTT

v_call: TRBV5-4
j_call: TRBJ1-5
d_call: NA
clone_size: NA
cdr3_aa: CASSLGGSNQPQHF
cdr3_nt: TGTGCCAGCAGCTTGGGAGGTAGCAATCAGCCCCAGCATTTT

v_call: TRBV6-4
j_call: TRBJ1-2
d_call: TRBD1
clone_size: NA
cdr3_aa: CASSDRPRTGFYGYIF
cdr3_nt: TGTGCCAGCAGTGACCGACCTAGGACAGGCTTCTATGGCTACATCTTC

v_call: TRBV30
j_call: TRBJ2-5
d_call: NA
clone_size: NA
cdr3_aa: CAWSEGLIETQYF
cdr3_nt: TGTGCCTGGAGTGAAGGACTAATAGAGACCCAGTACTTC

v_call: TRBV27
j_call: TRBJ2-2
d_call: NA
clone_size: NA
cdr3_aa: CASSLMGGSTGELFF
cdr3_nt: TGTGCCAGCAGTTTAATGGGAGGCTCCACCGGGGAGCTGTTTTTT

v_call: TRBV29-1
j_call: TRBJ2-7
d_call: NA
clone_size: NA
cdr3_aa: CSVEASAYEQYF
cdr3_nt: TGCAGCGTTGAGGCTAGCGCATACGAGCAGTACTTC

v_call: TRBV19
j_call: TRBJ2-2
d_call: NA
clone_size: NA
cdr3_aa: CASNLGRGTGELFF
cdr3_nt: TGTGCCAGTAACCTAGGAAGGGGGACCGGGGAGCTGTTTTTT

v_call: TRBV7-8
j_call: TRBJ2-3
d_call: TRBD2
clone_size: NA
cdr3_aa: CASSLGSSGSHTQYF
cdr3_nt: TGTGCCAGCAGCCTAGGATCTAGCGGGAGTCATACGCAGTATTTT

v_call: TRBV11-2
j_call: TRBJ2-1
d_call: NA
clone_size: NA
cdr3_aa: CASSPVSSYNEQFF
cdr3_nt: TGTGCCAGCAGCCCCGTTAGCTCCTACAATGAGCAGTTCTTC

v_call: TRBV10-3
j_call: TRBJ2-1
d_call: TRBD2
clone_size: NA
cdr3_aa: CAISEWASGHNEQFF
cdr3_nt: TGTGCCATCAGTGAGTGGGCTAGCGGGCACAATGAGCAGTTCTTC

v_call: TRBV5-1
j_call: TRBJ2-1
d_call: TRBD2
clone_size: NA
cdr3_aa: CASRHTGTSGLNEQFF
cdr3_nt: TGCGCCAGCAGACACACCGGGACTAGCGGTTTAAATGAGCAGTTCTTC

v_call: TRBV7-2
j_call: TRBJ1-3
d_call: NA
clone_size: NA
cdr3_aa: CASSPIGNTIYF
cdr3_nt: TGTGCCAGCAGCCCCATTGGAAACACCATATATTTT

v_call: TRBV30
j_call: TRBJ1-1
d_call: TRBD1
clone_size: NA
cdr3_aa: CAWSARDRGRVTEAFF
cdr3_nt: TGTGCCTGGAGTGCGCGGGACAGGGGGCGGGTCACTGAAGCTTTCTTT

v_call: TRBV5-1
j_call: TRBJ2-1
d_call: TRBD2
clone_size: NA
cdr3_aa: CASSSTSGASSYNEQFF
cdr3_nt: TGCGCCAGCAGCTCGACTAGCGGGGCAAGCTCCTACAATGAGCAGTTCTTC

v_call: TRBV5-5
j_call: TRBJ2-1
d_call: TRBD2
clone_size: NA
cdr3_aa: CASSLSVTSGGAVSSEQFF
cdr3_nt: TGTGCCAGCAGCTTGTCGGTGACTAGCGGGGGGGCCGTCTCTAGTGAGCAGTTCTTC

v_call: TRBV28
j_call: TRBJ2-4
d_call: TRBD1
clone_size: NA
cdr3_aa: CASSTQGAGSLAKNIQYF
cdr3_nt: TGTGCCAGCAGTACCCAGGGGGCGGGCAGCCTTGCCAAAAACATTCAGTACTTC

v_call: TRBV4-1
j_call: TRBJ1-2
d_call: TRBD1
clone_size: once
cdr3_aa: CASSYEDRQDYGYTF
cdr3_nt: TGCGCCAGCAGCTACGAGGACAGGCAAGACTATGGCTACACCTTC

v_call: TRBV19
j_call: TRBJ2-1
d_call: NA
clone_size: NA
cdr3_aa: CASSRAAGHNEQFF
cdr3_nt: TGTGCCAGTAGTAGGGCAGCGGGCCACAATGAGCAGTTCTTC

v_call: TRBV5-1
j_call: TRBJ2-2
d_call: TRBD2
clone_size: NA
cdr3_aa: CASSLPGGSTGELFF
cdr3_nt: TGCGCCAGCAGCCTCCCGGGAGGGAGCACCGGGGAGCTGTTTTTT

v_call: TRBV9
j_call: TRBJ2-3
d_call: NA
clone_size: NA
cdr3_aa: CASGVEGARTQYF
cdr3_nt: TGTGCCAGCGGTGTTGAGGGAGCAAGGACGCAGTATTTT

v_call: TRBV2
j_call: TRBJ2-7
d_call: NA
clone_size: NA
cdr3_aa: CASSEAESSYEQYF
cdr3_nt: TGTGCCAGCAGTGAAGCTGAGAGCTCCTACGAGCAGTACTTC

v_call: TRBV5-1
j_call: TRBJ2-5
d_call: TRBD2
clone_size: NA
cdr3_aa: CASSLALAGVETQYF
cdr3_nt: TGCGCCAGCAGCTTGGCCCTAGCGGGAGTGGAGACCCAGTACTTC

v_call: TRBV7-9
j_call: TRBJ1-4
d_call: TRBD1
clone_size: NA
cdr3_aa: CASSLGLGTGREKLFF
cdr3_nt: TGTGCCAGCAGCCTCGGTCTCGGGACAGGGAGGGAAAAACTGTTTTTT